The TCR beta chain under discussion was sequenced for a study of T cells in Graves' hyperthyroidism and ophthalmopathy. Trimming took 3 bases from V and 2 from J; bases not matched to a gene: 9. The CDR3 sequence is 16 residues long. The germline V gene has CDR1 DFQATT and CDR2 SNEGSKA (reference sequence). From RNA transcripts, TCR beta CDR3 regions were amplified. TCR CDR3 underwent first-round RT-PCR with the HTBI primer set. MiXCR was run by TCRdb on the multiplex PCR reads, yielding one entry per CDR3 protein. The sample has about 340,000 distinct CDR3 sequences; over 20% are singletons. This clonotype was recorded many times.

Material: blood. This clonotype was obtained from a woman aged 50 to 60 with Graves' hyperthyroidism. The chain couples TRBV20-1 to TRBJ2-7; TRBD2 aligns across 11 bases. The CDR3 here is CSASRSGRARTYEQYF. CDR3 sequence (DNA): TGCAGTGCTAGTCGTAGCGGGAGGGCCCGCACCTACGAGCAGTACTTC.